The 12 T cell receptor beta chains below were found in one sample sequenced in a study of glioma-infiltrating T cells after dendritic cell vaccination (dated by TCRdb to the mid-2010s). The method was the immunoSEQ multiplex PCR assay. TCRdb's version of the immuneACCESS table is confined to in-frame rearrangements and falls short of the full clone set. An unresolved V gene accounts for under half of the shortfall where checked; the remainder is of unknown origin. The sample profile shows roughly 80,000 clones; roughly 87% of them were found once. The ten largest clonotypes hold around 2% of the sample. The time point tag for this specimen amounts to: after dendritic cell vaccination, including at tumor progression/relapse. The specimen was blood, collected after dendritic cell vaccination. These receptors were taken from a human donor with glioblastoma.

The chain has TRBV7-9 and TRBJ2-1; no reliable D call. Germline lookup yields CDR1 SEHNR and CDR2 FQNEAQ (reference sequence). V lost 4 bases, J lost 10 bases, and 8 bases lay in between. The CDR3 covers 11 residues. The CDR3 loop reads CASSWLPEQFF. In DNA form, the CDR3 reads TGTGCCAGCAGCTGGCTTCCAGAGCAGTTCTTC.

The chain combines TRBV9 with TRBJ2-5; 7 nucleotides agree with TRBD2. The V gene's germline CDR1 is SGDLS and CDR2 YYNGEE. The J segment lost 5 bases and the V segment lost 1 base, leaving 8 bases of the junction unmatched. This CDR3 has 15 amino acids. The CDR3 region has the DNA TGTGCCAGCAGCGTACGGGGGGAGGGACGGGAGACCCAGTACTTC. Protein sequence: CASSVRGEGRETQYF.

The chain has TRBV14 and TRBJ2-3, with D unclear. V was pared by 4 bases and J by 3 bases, with 11 bases between. Germline values: CDR1 SGHDN, CDR2 FVKESK. The CDR3 is 14 amino acids. CDR3 amino acids: CASSPAIRTDTQYF. DNA of the CDR3: TGTGCCAGCAGCCCCGCAATCCGGACAGATACGCAGTATTTT.

J is TRBJ2-1 and V is TRBV11-3; no clear D gene. The CDR3 consists of 13 residues. The V and J ends lost 4 bases and 4 bases respectively, with 8 bases between them. CDR1 and CDR2 (germline): SGHNT, YENEEA. CDR3 bases: TGTGCCAGCAGCTACGACAATTACAATGAGCAGTTCTTC. Translation gives CASSYDNYNEQFF.

The chain links TRBV4-1 to TRBJ2-7; D not certain. Trimming cost V 0 bases and J 1 base, with 10 bases left between them. CDR1 is MGHRA, CDR2 YSYEKL, per germline. The CDR3 consists of 15 residues. The CDR3 here is CASSQDQTASYEQYF. The DNA of the CDR3 is TGCGCCAGCAGCCAAGATCAAACAGCTTCCTACGAGCAGTACTTC.

The V and J genes are TRBV5-4 and TRBJ1-2; 8 bases fit TRBD1. Germline CDR1 SGHNT, CDR2 YYREEE (reference sequence). V gave up 3 bases and J gave up 8 bases; unmatched junction bases: 9. The CDR3 spans 14 residues. The DNA of the CDR3 is TGTGCCAGCAGCTGGGAGGACAGGGCGCCCGGCTACACCTTC. This codes for CASSWEDRAPGYTF.

The CDR3 region has the DNA TGTGCTAGTGGTTTGCTCCACTTAGCGGGAGCCACCCAGGAGCAGTACTTC. It codes for CASGLLHLAGATQEQYF. This chain joins TRBV12-5 and TRBJ2-7; 9 positions agree with TRBD2. Germline V gene data show CDR1 as LGHNT and CDR2 as FRNRAP. V dropped 2 bases and J dropped 7; count of bases not matched to a gene: 15. This CDR3 has 17 residues.

The chain links TRBV19 to TRBJ1-2; maybe TRBD1 (5 bases). Germline V gene sequence: CDR1 LNHDA, CDR2 SQIVND (reference sequence). This CDR3 is built from 15 residues. Trimming took 2 bases from V and 4 from J, leaving 14 bases between them. The DNA of the CDR3 is TGTGCCAGTAGTATAAAAGGGGCGGGGATCTATGGCTACACCTTC. Translation gives CASSIKGAGIYGYTF.

The V call is TRBV27, the J call TRBJ1-4, with a tentative D call TRBD1 (5 bases). CDR1 is MNHEY and CDR2 is SMNVEV in the germline V gene (reference sequence). V gave up 1 base and J gave up 4 bases, with 13 bases separating them. The CDR3 has 16 amino acids. The CDR3 spells CASSLLGGGDNEKLFF. The CDR3 DNA is TGTGCCAGCAGTTTATTGGGGGGAGGGGATAATGAAAAACTGTTTTTT.

The chain joins TRBV5-1 to TRBJ2-1; D may be TRBD2 (6 bases). Germline V gene lookup returns CDR1 SGHRS and CDR2 YFSETQ. This CDR3 comprises 13 residues. The V gene lost 1 base and the J gene lost 6 bases, with 8 bases spanning the gap. This chain's CDR3 is CASSLLGGNEQFF. The DNA for the CDR3 is TGCGCCAGCAGCTTGCTCGGGGGCAATGAGCAGTTCTTC.

The chain has TRBV27 and TRBJ2-1, with 7 nucleotides matching TRBD1. This CDR3 spans 16 amino acids. Per germline, CDR1 MNHEY and CDR2 SMNVEV (reference sequence). Trimming took 6 bases from V and 0 from J; bases not matched to a gene: 8. This CDR3 reads CASSYPTGSSYNEQFF. The CDR3, as DNA: TGTGCCAGCAGCTATCCGACAGGGAGCTCCTACAATGAGCAGTTCTTC.

The chain couples TRBV5-1 to TRBJ2-2, with 8 bases aligning to TRBD1. The V segment lost 3 bases and the J segment 3 bases; nucleotides outside the gene matches: 7. The CDR3 runs to 16 residues. Germline V gene sequence: CDR1 SGHRS, CDR2 YFSETQ. In DNA, the CDR3 is TGCGCCAGCAGCTCCCCAGGGGGCGCGGACACCGGGGAGCTGTTTTTT. Translation gives CASSSPGGADTGELFF.